This TCR beta chain was found in a study of blood T cell repertoires in COVID-19 (dated by TCRdb to about 2020). Regarding the complete study: Samples covering the acute and convalescent phases of COVID-19 were provided by collaborators in the United States, Italy and Spain. The prospective study material was composed of cDNA or gDNA derived from T cells, B-cell-depleted T cells, or PBMCs. Deeply sampled blood TCRbeta repertoires from subjects exposed to, actively infected with, or recovered from COVID-19 were included in the dataset. A freely available public database, intended as a resource for researchers studying the immune response to SARS-CoV-2, is where the repertoires were released. Samples were obtained from the ongoing ImmuneRACE study (first 160 participants) and from 1,254 subjects provided by 6 global collaborators. Nearly every sample came with metadata listing a de-identified subject ID, COVID-19 status, age in years and sex. Where available, HLA class I and class II types were taken from metadata supplied by the sample provider and were not determined by assay-based typing. Points the paper makes about the study in general: The quantity of clinical and demographic metadata differed by source and by participant and was supplied without curation.

Whole blood was collected in K2EDTA tubes by collaborating institutions according to the institutions' own protocols. For TCRbeta analysis, collaborators shipped samples in one of three forms: frozen whole blood, isolated PBMCs, or DNA extracted from either of those sample types. The CDR3, from cysteine to phenylalanine, totals 15 residues. Left in the record is the CDR3 DNA by itself, 45 bases read in frame from the first base. V is cut back by 9 bases and J by 3 bases, with 9 bases in the junction unmatched. Sequences LNHDA (CDR1) and SQIVND (CDR2) are obtained from the germline V gene (reference sequence). TCRbeta CDR3 regions were amplified from genomic DNA using the immunoSEQ Assay, a bias-controlled multiplex PCR. In the original analysis: Nucleated cell counts per sample were estimated from amplification of reference gene primers within the assay. To quantify the absolute abundance of each unique TCRbeta CDR3 rearrangement, sequence reads were collapsed and filtered. For each sample, productive Simpson clonality was calculated as the square root of Simpson's diversity index across productive rearrangements. This is the immuneACCESS table as TCRdb keeps it, with only in-frame sequences that have V and J called. A part of the clones is gone; compared with another copy, unresolved V genes explain less than half, and the rest is unexplained. The V and J calls and clone size come from that table; D and trimming were worked out from the DNA. The sample has about 70,000 clones on record, about 88% of them singletons. The top ten clones comprise about 4% of the sample.

Concerning this clone itself: Its antigen specificity is not known. No much larger clone is present one base from it, and per-base qualities are unavailable.

Sequences were obtained from peripheral blood. This receptor was taken from an older man with active COVID-19. Recombination joined TRBV19 with TRBJ2-2, with 8 junctional bases fitting TRBD1. The CDR3 region reads CASRRQGADTGELFF. The DNA is TGTGCCAGCCGGCGGCAGGGGGCGGACACCGGGGAGCTGTTTTTT.